This T cell receptor (beta chain) was profiled in a study of cytomegalovirus exposure and HLA in healthy donors. Notes on the study in general: V- and J-gene trimming of TCR beta was linked (in a later analysis) to a missense DCLRE1C variant. A list of 150 or so TCR beta chains associated with cytomegalovirus was given.

The PCR employed 60 Vbeta primers together with 13 Jbeta primers. In the authors' methods: Some 11 million shared chains were among the approximately 82 million unique TCR beta chains that a later analysis counted. The repertoire was sequenced with immunoSEQ multiplex PCR; TCRdb's copy has only in-frame clones and lacks some. V, J and clone size are taken as reported in that table, and D and trimming were inferred from the DNA itself. The table includes fewer than 200,000 clones, 84% detected once. On this clone itself: Antigen unknown.

Germline V CDR1 and CDR2: SEHNR, FQNEAQ (reference sequence). This CDR3 is built from 16 residues. The V and J ends lost 2 bases and 5 bases, in that order; junction bases with no gene match: 8. The TCR sequence derives from a man aged 25-45 years in good health and CMV-seronegative. The sequencing sample was made of PBMCs. This rearrangement joins TRBV7-9 to TRBJ2-5; 10 bases match TRBD1. The CDR3 sequence is CASSLWWTGGGETQYF. CDR3 sequence (DNA): TGTGCCAGCAGCTTATGGTGGACAGGGGGAGGGGAGACCCAGTACTTC.